The 20 T cell receptor beta chains given below trace back to one sample, sequenced in a study of T cells after yellow fever vaccination. TCRdb analysed the 5' RACE reads with MiXCR anew, one entry per CDR3 protein. The sample contains just under 600,000 distinct CDR3 sequences, about 14% of which appear only once. The sample was PBMCs, taken on the day of the yellow fever booster vaccination. These receptors originate from a man younger than 45 who received the YFV17D yellow fever vaccine.

This clonotype occurred a few times. The J gene is TRBJ2-7, the V gene TRBV18; tentative D call: TRBD1 (5 bases). Per the germline V gene, CDR1 is KGHSH and CDR2 is LQKENI. The CDR3 runs to 12 residues. The ends were cut back, 6 bases at V and 6 bases at J, with 12 bases in the middle. The CDR3 coding sequence is TGTGCCAGCTCCAGGGTTTCGGGCGAGCAGTACTTC. This gives the protein CASSRVSGEQYF.

This clonotype turned up a few times. The V gene is TRBV20-1, the J gene TRBJ2-1; unclear D gene. Between the trimmed V and J ends, which lost 2 bases and 6 bases, there was a span of 8 bases. CDR3 length: 12 amino acids. Germline V gives CDR1 DFQATT, CDR2 SNEGSKA (reference sequence). CDR3 in DNA: TGCAGTGCTAGAAAAGGATTCAATGAGCAGTTCTTC. It specifies CSARKGFNEQFF.

The chain is built from TRBV5-1 and TRBJ2-2, with 7 bases identical to TRBD1. Trimming removed 1 base from V and 4 bases from J; junction bases left unmatched: 4. This CDR3 is 15 amino acids long. Germline V gene data show CDR1 as SGHRS and CDR2 as YFSETQ. The CDR3 nucleotides read TGCGCCAGCAGCTTGAATAGGGGGCGCACCGGGGAGCTGTTTTTT. Translating it yields CASSLNRGRTGELFF. Based on the CDR3 plus reference TRBV5-1 and TRBJ2-2, the full variable domain is KAGVTQTPRYLIKTRGQQVTLSCSPISGHRSVSWYQQTPGQGLQFLFEYFSETQRNKGNFPGRFSGRQFSNSRSEMNVSTLELGDSALYLCASSLNRGRTGELFFGEGSRLTVL.

A few counts support this clonotype. CDR3 region: CSARGAGYNEQFF. The CDR3 DNA reads TGCAGTGCTAGAGGAGCGGGTTACAATGAGCAGTTCTTC. The J gene is TRBJ2-1, the V gene TRBV20-1; D possibly corresponds to TRBD2 (6 bases). Trimming pared 1 base from V and 4 bases from J, leaving 8 bases between. Germline CDR1 and CDR2: DFQATT and SNEGSKA (reference sequence). This CDR3 is built from 13 residues.

This clonotype was recorded a few times. The CDR3: CASSAGTGAMNTEAFF. CDR3 nucleotide sequence: TGTGCCAGCAGCGCAGGGACAGGGGCCATGAACACTGAAGCTTTCTTT. The chain couples TRBV9 to TRBJ1-1; TRBD1 agrees at 10 bases. Trimming took 3 bases from V and 0 from J; bases not matched to a gene: 5. CDR1 and CDR2 from the germline V gene are SGDLS and YYNGEE. The CDR3 covers 16 residues.

This clonotype was seen more than once but under ten times. The chain carries TRBV19 and TRBJ2-7; D is perhaps TRBD1 or TRBD2 (5 bases each). The CDR3 sequence is 15 residues long. In germline, CDR1 is LNHDA, CDR2 SQIVND (reference sequence). V lost 3 bases, J lost 6 bases, and 18 bases lay in between. DNA of the CDR3: TGTGCCAGTAGTATTGGGACGGGTCTCATTCGCGAGCAGTACTTC. Translated, it gives CASSIGTGLIREQYF.

This clonotype has only a few counts. This CDR3 is CASSYSGTPYNEQFF. The CDR3 DNA follows: TGTGCCAGCAGTTACTCCGGGACTCCCTACAATGAGCAGTTCTTC. This chain links TRBV6-2 or TRBV6-3 with TRBJ2-1; D might be TRBD2 (6 bases). The CDR3 length is 15 residues. Trimming took off 0 bases at V and 2 bases at J, with 8 bases between the two ends. Germline V gives CDR1 MNHEY, CDR2 SVGEGT.

This sequence joins TRBV20-1 and TRBJ2-7; 10 nucleotides line up with TRBD1. Germline V gives CDR1 DFQATT, CDR2 SNEGSKA (reference sequence). The CDR3 is 15 amino acids. V dropped 0 bases and J dropped 2; count of bases not matched to a gene: 4. The CDR3 loop reads CSARDGTGAPYEQYF. The CDR3 DNA reads TGCAGTGCTAGAGATGGGACAGGGGCCCCCTACGAGCAGTACTTC.

The gene calls are TRBV7-2 and TRBJ2-2; 7 nucleotides match TRBD2. The CDR3 has 16 residues. The V and J ends lost 7 bases and 3 bases, in that order; junction bases with no gene match: 11. CDR1 SGHTA and CDR2 FQGNSA come from the germline V gene. CDR3: CASIMRTGGYTGELFF. The CDR3 DNA reads as TGTGCCAGCATCATGCGGACGGGAGGTTACACCGGGGAGCTGTTTTTT.

This clonotype has only a few counts. This chain uses TRBV10-3 with TRBJ2-2, with 7 bases lining up with TRBD1. J lost 2 bases, V lost 3 bases, and 3 bases had no gene match. The CDR3 has 15 residues. CDR1 is ENHRY, CDR2 SYGVKD, per germline. In nucleotides, the CDR3 is TGTGCCATCAGTGAAAACAGGGGAAACACCGGGGAGCTGTTTTTT. Its translation is CAISENRGNTGELFF.

The rearrangement uses TRBV20-1 and TRBJ2-2; TRBD2 aligns across 9 bases. The germline CDR1 and CDR2 sequences are DFQATT and SNEGSKA (reference sequence). The CDR3 covers 19 residues. J was trimmed by 2 bases and V by 0 bases; bases with no gene match: 13. CDR3 sequence reads: CSARDLVAGVGANTGELFF. The CDR3 region has the DNA TGCAGTGCTAGAGATCTGGTAGCGGGAGTAGGGGCTAACACCGGGGAGCTGTTTTTT.

The gene calls are TRBV6-6 and TRBJ2-1; 8 bases match TRBD2. The V segment lost 0 bases and the J segment 5 bases; nucleotides outside the gene matches: 6. Looked up from germline, CDR1 is MNHNY and CDR2 is SVGAGI (reference sequence). This CDR3 spans 16 amino acids. Here the CDR3 DNA reads TGTGCCAGCAGTTACTCGGGAATAGCGGGGCACAATGAGCAGTTCTTC. Protein: CASSYSGIAGHNEQFF.

The chain joins TRBV7-2 to TRBJ2-7; perhaps TRBD1 as D (7 bases). CDR1 and CDR2 from the germline V gene are SGHTA and FQGNSA. The CDR3 has 14 amino acids. V was trimmed by 8 bases and J by 4 bases, leaving 18 bases between them. The DNA of the CDR3 is TGTGCCAGCGCGTTCGGAGGGGGCGTATACGAGCAGTACTTC. This gives the protein CASAFGGGVYEQYF.

The rearrangement links TRBV7-2 to TRBJ2-1; possible D gene TRBD1, 5 bases. V was cut by 0 bases and J by 6 bases, with 9 bases left in between. Germline CDR1 SGHTA, CDR2 FQGNSA. This CDR3 spans 14 amino acids. CDR3 nucleotide sequence: TGTGCCAGCAGCTTAGCTGGGGCCATCAATGAGCAGTTCTTC. Translated: CASSLAGAINEQFF.

The chain links TRBV30 to TRBJ2-7; 7 bases are shared with TRBD1. Germline CDR1 is GTSNPN and CDR2 is SVGIG (reference sequence). This CDR3 is built from 11 residues. Trimming took 2 bases from V and 6 from J; bases not matched to a gene: 1. Here the CDR3 DNA reads TGTGCCTGGAGTACAGGGGTCGAGCAGTACTTC. Its protein is CAWSTGVEQYF.

This clonotype came up a few times. The rearrangement uses TRBV7-6 and TRBJ2-7, with a possible D match to TRBD2 (5 bases). The ends were cut back, 6 bases at V and 13 bases at J, with 16 bases in the middle. CDR3 length: 11 residues. In germline, CDR1 is SGHVS, CDR2 FNYEAQ. CDR3: CASSALGILYF. In nucleotides, the CDR3 is TGTGCCAGCAGTGCCCTCGGGATTTTATACTTC.

The J gene is TRBJ1-2, the V gene TRBV4-3; no reliable D call. This CDR3 region has 16 residues. Germline V gives CDR1 LGHNA, CDR2 YSLEER. V dropped 1 base and J dropped 3 bases, with 15 bases sitting between them. CDR3 nucleotide sequence: TGCGCCAGCAGCCAAGCCCGTGGGGTACCCGACTATGGCTACACCTTC. It translates to CASSQARGVPDYGYTF.

This clonotype was seen a few times. V usage is TRBV24-1 and J usage is TRBJ2-2; 9 positions agree with TRBD1. This CDR3 spans 13 amino acids. V gave up 9 bases and J gave up 7 bases; unmatched junction bases: 5. CDR1 KGHDR and CDR2 SFDVKD come from the germline V gene. The CDR3 bases are TGTGCCACCGGCGGGACAGGGAACGGGGAGCTGTTTTTT. Its translation: CATGGTGNGELFF.

The gene calls are TRBV11-2 and TRBJ2-1; TRBD2 is a possible D gene (5 bases). The V gene's germline CDR1 is SGHAT and CDR2 FQNNGV. V lost 3 bases and J 10 bases, leaving 10 bases between the germline ends. This CDR3 is 12 amino acids long. The DNA of the CDR3 is TGTGCCAGCAGCTTTGAGCGGTCCGAGCAGTTCTTC. Protein product: CASSFERSEQFF.

The chain is built from TRBV12-3 or TRBV12-4 and TRBJ1-2, with D perhaps matching TRBD1 (5 bases). The CDR3 runs to 13 residues. V was clipped by 6 bases and J by 4 bases, with 12 bases between them. CDR3: CASRWSGGYGYTF. For the CDR3, the DNA is TGTGCCAGCAGGTGGTCTGGGGGCTATGGCTACACCTTC.